Listed below are T cell receptor beta chains from one sample, sequenced in a study of T cells in Graves' hyperthyroidism and ophthalmopathy. TCRdb reanalysed the multiplex PCR reads using MiXCR and keeps one entry per CDR3 protein. The sample includes some 460,000 distinct CDR3 sequences, approximately 14% seen only once; the top ten take approximately 14%. The specimen was blood. The receptors stem from a woman aged 18 to 35 with Graves' hyperthyroidism. The CDR3 runs from the conserved cysteine through the conserved F or W. D genes are given only for firm matches. Size tells how often a clone was seen (once, few, many) or the class of an expanded clone, and some rows leave it out.

TRBD2,.,TRBV7-2,TRBJ2-1,CASSIRSWGGNYNEQFF,TGTGCCAGCAGCATTCGTTCGTGGGGGGGGAATTACAATGAGCAGTTCTTC
.,few,TRBV25-1,TRBJ2-4,CASKGLAKNIQYF,TGTGCCAGCAAGGGGCTAGCCAAAAACATTCAGTACTTC
TRBD1,many,TRBV20-1,TRBJ1-5,CSARDGTGGQPQHF,TGCAGTGCTAGGGACGGGACAGGGGGCCAGCCCCAGCATTTT
.,many,TRBV3-1,TRBJ2-7,CASSQGAEQYF,TGTGCCAGCAGCCAGGGGGCCGAGCAGTACTTC
.,.,TRBV4-3,TRBJ2-1,CASSQDIQDSYNEQFF,TGCGCCAGCAGCCAAGATATACAGGACTCCTACAATGAGCAGTTCTTC
TRBD1,many,TRBV11-2,TRBJ1-6,CASSLSPGTGPNADSPLHF,TGTGCCAGCAGCCTTAGTCCCGGGACAGGGCCGAATGCTGATTCACCCCTCCACTTT
TRBD2,.,TRBV20-1,TRBJ2-3,CTLLAGTTDTQYF,TGCACCCTTCTAGCGGGGACCACAGATACGCAGTATTTT
TRBD1,.,TRBV5-5,TRBJ2-2,CASSSQGEVNTGELFF,TGTGCCAGCAGCAGTCAGGGGGAAGTCAACACCGGGGAGCTGTTTTTT
TRBD1,many,TRBV12-3/TRBV12-4,TRBJ2-2,CASSQEEPGQENGELFF,TGTGCCAGCAGTCAAGAAGAACCGGGACAGGAGAACGGGGAGCTGTTTTTT
TRBD2,many,TRBV10-2,TRBJ2-7,CASSESQGLAGNEQYF,TGCGCCAGCAGTGAGTCGCAAGGACTAGCGGGAAACGAGCAGTACTTC
.,.,TRBV25-1,TRBJ2-4,CASSDIGMEVQYF,TGTGCCAGCAGTGATATAGGGATGGAGGTTCAGTACTTC
.,.,TRBV10-3,TRBJ1-2,CAISESGPAYGYTF,TGTGCCATCAGTGAGTCGGGGCCAGCCTATGGCTACACCTTC
TRBD1,.,TRBV27,TRBJ1-2,CASSPYWTGEGYTF,TGTGCCAGCAGTCCATACTGGACAGGAGAGGGCTACACCTTC
TRBD1,.,TRBV9,TRBJ1-2,CASSVPRTGANYGYTF,TGTGCCAGCAGCGTTCCCAGGACAGGGGCCAACTATGGCTACACCTTC
.,.,TRBV19,TRBJ2-1,CASSIGRAGEQFF,TGTGCCAGTAGTATAGGACGGGCGGGTGAGCAGTTCTTC
TRBD1,many,TRBV6-5,TRBJ2-5,CASSYQAGGRETQYF,TGTGCCAGCAGTTACCAAGCAGGGGGCCGGGAGACCCAGTACTTC
TRBD2,many,TRBV11-2,TRBJ2-3,CASRFDWRGGTDTQYF,TGTGCCAGCAGGTTTGACTGGCGGGGGGGCACAGATACGCAGTATTTT
.,.,TRBV6-9,TRBJ2-7,CASSYRLNPYEQYF,TGTGCCAGCAGTTACAGGCTGAACCCCTACGAGCAGTACTTC
.,.,TRBV24-1,TRBJ2-1,CATSAGTVILYNEQFF,TGTGCCACCAGTGCCGGGACGGTAATCCTCTACAATGAGCAGTTCTTC
TRBD2,many,TRBV7-9,TRBJ2-5,CASSFRAGGIQETQYF,TGTGCCAGCAGCTTCAGAGCGGGAGGCATCCAAGAGACCCAGTACTTC
TRBD1,few,TRBV20-1,TRBJ1-5,CSALTGSGNNQPQHF,TGCAGTGCTTTGACAGGGTCTGGTAACAATCAGCCCCAGCATTTT
TRBD1,many,TRBV6-1,TRBJ2-7,CASSPGQGHEQYF,TGTGCCAGCAGCCCGGGACAGGGTCATGAGCAGTACTTC